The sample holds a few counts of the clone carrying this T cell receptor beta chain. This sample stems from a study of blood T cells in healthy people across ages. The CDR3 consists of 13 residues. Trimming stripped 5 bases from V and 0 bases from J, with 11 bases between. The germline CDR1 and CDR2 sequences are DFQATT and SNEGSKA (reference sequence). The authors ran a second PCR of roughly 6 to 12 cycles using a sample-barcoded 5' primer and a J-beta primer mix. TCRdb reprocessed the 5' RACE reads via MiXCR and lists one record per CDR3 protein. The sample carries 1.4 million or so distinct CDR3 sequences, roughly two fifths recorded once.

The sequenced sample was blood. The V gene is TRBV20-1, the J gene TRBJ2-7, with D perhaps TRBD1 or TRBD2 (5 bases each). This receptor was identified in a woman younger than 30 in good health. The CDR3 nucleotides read TGCAGTGCTGGGGGACCCCGCTCCTACGAGCAGTACTTC. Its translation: CSAGGPRSYEQYF.